These 21 T cell receptor beta chains were all obtained from the same sample, sequenced in a study of metastatic and nonmetastatic thyroid tumors. TCRdb reprocessed the PCR reads using MiXCR. The sample lists tens of thousands of clones; about 30% were seen once. Patients underwent thyroid surgery, and none had received any treatment before it. Sequenced input: blood. The receptors shown here come from a male donor with papillary thyroid cancer or a benign thyroid nodule (not recorded which). Some clones in this sample may be carry-over from other donors' samples.

This clone was detected many times. V gene TRBV28 combines with J gene TRBJ2-2; TRBD2 agrees at 7 bases. Per the germline V gene, CDR1 is MDHEN and CDR2 is SYDVKM. Trimming removed 5 bases from V and 0 bases from J; junction bases left unmatched: 12. The CDR3 covers 18 residues. CDR3 sequence: CASSPSRGGPSNTGELFF. CDR3 bases: TGTGCCAGCAGTCCATCCCGGGGAGGGCCCTCGAACACCGGGGAGCTGTTTTTT.

Of note for this clone: Other nucleotide sequences from this sample produce the same CDR3. The chain recombines TRBV7-8 with TRBJ2-1; either TRBD1 or TRBD2 may fit D (5 bases each). The CDR3 is made up of 15 amino acids. The germline V and J ends were trimmed by 5 bases and 2 bases, with 13 bases remaining between them. CDR1 and CDR2 (germline): SGHVS, FQNEAQ. The CDR3 DNA is TGTGCCAGCAGCCCTGCCGGGGACCCCTACAATGAGCAGTTCTTC. Its protein product is CASSPAGDPYNEQFF. Complete variable domain (other parts from reference TRBV7-8 and TRBJ2-1): GAGVSQSPRYKVAKRGQDVALRCDPISGHVSLFWYQQALGQGPEFLTYFQNEAQLDKSGLPSDRFFAERPEGSVSTLKIQRTQQEDSAVYLCASSPAGDPYNEQFFGPGTRLTVL.

V is TRBV20-1 and J is TRBJ2-7; 10 bases line up with TRBD1. CDR3 length equals 12 residues. Trimming cost V 5 bases and J 7 bases; bases outside gene matches: 5. In germline, CDR1 is DFQATT, CDR2 SNEGSKA (reference sequence). The CDR3: CSAEGQGGEQYF. CDR3 coding DNA: TGCAGTGCTGAAGGACAGGGGGGAGAGCAGTACTTC.

There are a few counts of this clone. This sequence joins TRBV19 and TRBJ1-5; D is unclear. Looked up from germline, CDR1 is LNHDA and CDR2 is SQIVND (reference sequence). Trimming removed 4 bases from V and 4 bases from J, with 14 bases in between. The CDR3 runs to 15 residues. In nucleotides, the CDR3 is TGTGCCAGTAGTAACCAACACGGGAGGAATCAGCCCCAGCATTTT. It translates to CASSNQHGRNQPQHF.

The chain joins TRBV5-1 to TRBJ2-7, with 8 bases matching TRBD1. After removal of 0 bases from V and 5 bases from J, the junction contained 7 bases not matched to a gene. CDR1 and CDR2 from the germline V gene are SGHRS and YFSETQ. The length of the CDR3 is 15 residues. The CDR3 DNA is TGCGCCAGCAGCTTGGCGACAGGGGTGATTGACGAGCAGTACTTC. Its protein is CASSLATGVIDEQYF.

This clone was detected many times. V usage is TRBV19 and J usage is TRBJ1-5; TRBD1 is a possible D gene (5 bases). CDR1 LNHDA and CDR2 SQIVND come from the germline V gene (reference sequence). The V end lost 5 bases, the J end lost 4 bases, and 27 bases lay between the germline ends. The CDR3 has 19 amino acids. CDR3: CASSVNIRDELRWNQPQHF. CDR3 bases: TGTGCCAGTAGTGTCAACATCAGGGACGAACTAAGGTGGAATCAGCCCCAGCATTTT. Filled out from reference TRBV19 and TRBJ1-5, the complete variable domain reads DGGITQSPKYLFRKEGQNVTLSCEQNLNHDAMYWYRQDPGQGLRLIYYSQIVNDFQKGDIAEGYSVSREKKESFPLTVTSAQKNPTAFYLCASSVNIRDELRWNQPQHFGDGTRLSIL.

This clone was recorded at least ten times. The genes are TRBV3-1 and TRBJ1-5; D is perhaps TRBD1 (6 bases). Trimming shortened V by 4 bases and J by 2 bases, and 15 bases separated the two germline ends. Germline assignment: CDR1 LGHDT and CDR2 YNNKEL (reference sequence). This CDR3 comprises 16 residues. This CDR3 is CASSLSGAGGNQPQHF. The CDR3 DNA sequence: TGTGCCAGCAGCCTAAGTGGGGCAGGGGGCAATCAGCCCCAGCATTTT.

The table lists this clone with many counts. J is TRBJ2-3 and V is TRBV19; 8 bases align to TRBD2. Germline V gene sequence: CDR1 LNHDA, CDR2 SQIVND (reference sequence). CDR3 size: 17 residues. Losses at the gene ends were 0 bases for V and 2 bases for J; bases not matched to a gene: 7. The CDR3: CASSIEDGRAFTDTQYF. CDR3 nucleotide sequence: TGTGCCAGTAGTATAGAGGACGGGAGGGCTTTCACAGATACGCAGTATTTT.

Regarding this clone: This may arise from a read error, as a much more abundant clone is one base away. The CDR3: CASSVDIANNEQFF. CDR3 DNA sequence: TGTGCCAGCAGTGTGGACATAGCTAACAATGAGCAGTTCTTC. J is TRBJ2-1 and V is TRBV12-3 or TRBV12-4; weak D call: TRBD1 (5 bases). The V end lost 5 bases, the J end lost 5 bases, and 13 bases lay between the germline ends. This CDR3 is built from 14 residues.

In this sample, this clone turned up a few times. The CDR3 here is CASSLAEWTGNYGYTF. In DNA form, the CDR3 reads TGTGCCAGCAGCTTGGCCGAGTGGACTGGTAACTATGGCTACACCTTC. The V gene is TRBV5-8, the J gene TRBJ1-2; D gene uncertain. This CDR3 has 16 amino acids. V dropped 0 bases and J dropped 1 base, with 13 bases sitting between them. CDR1 is SGHTS, CDR2 YDEGEE, per germline.

The rearrangement links TRBV12-3 or TRBV12-4 to TRBJ1-5; D may be TRBD1 (5 bases). The ends were cut back, 6 bases at V and 10 bases at J, with 13 bases in the middle. The CDR3 loop spans 12 amino acids. CDR3 loop: CASSPGQFPQHF. CDR3 nucleotide sequence: TGTGCCAGCAGCCCTGGACAATTTCCCCAGCATTTT.

The V and J genes are TRBV3-1 and TRBJ1-1; D ambiguous. The CDR3 length is 13 residues. Between the trimmed V and J ends, which lost 0 bases and 10 bases, there was a span of 12 bases. Germline V gene lookup returns CDR1 LGHDT and CDR2 YNNKEL (reference sequence). The CDR3 bases are TGTGCCAGCAGCCAAGAAAGGAGAAGCGGAGCTTTCTTT. Residues: CASSQERRSGAFF.

This clone was observed at least ten times. This rearrangement joins TRBV9 to TRBJ1-2; no clear D gene. Germline V gives CDR1 SGDLS, CDR2 YYNGEE. The length of the CDR3 is 13 residues. Trimming removed 1 base from V and 2 bases from J, with 6 bases in between. DNA of the CDR3: TGTGCCAGCAGCGTAAGTGGCAACTATGGCTACACCTTC. Translated: CASSVSGNYGYTF. The complete variable domain, with remaining parts taken from reference TRBV9 and TRBJ1-2, reads DSGVTQTPKHLITATGQRVTLRCSPRSGDLSVYWYQQSLDQGLQFLIQYYNGEERAKGNILERFSAQQFPDLHSELNLSSLELGDSALYFCASSVSGNYGYTFGSGTRLTVV.

The V and J genes are TRBV18 and TRBJ2-5; possibly TRBD2 for D (6 bases). CDR3 length: 13 amino acids. The V gene lost 8 bases and the J gene lost 4 bases, with 14 bases spanning the gap. Germline V gene lookup returns CDR1 KGHSH and CDR2 LQKENI. DNA of the CDR3: TGTGCCAGCGCCGGGACTCGGGGAGAGACCCAGTACTTC. Translation: CASAGTRGETQYF.

This rearrangement joins TRBV28 to TRBJ1-1; perhaps TRBD1 as D (6 bases). Germline V lookup: CDR1 MDHEN, CDR2 SYDVKM. Deletions cut 4 bases from V and 3 bases from J, with 9 bases between. The CDR3 spans 13 residues. As DNA, the CDR3 is TGTGCCAGCAGTTCTTCAGGGGACACTGAAGCTTTCTTT. Translation: CASSSSGDTEAFF.

CDR3 region: CASSLETGNGNTIYF. DNA of the CDR3: TGCGCCAGCAGCCTCGAGACAGGGAATGGAAACACCATATATTTT. The gene calls are TRBV4-3 and TRBJ1-3, with 7 positions matching TRBD1. This CDR3 is built from 15 residues. Per the germline V gene, CDR1 is LGHNA and CDR2 is YSLEER. Trimming took 4 bases from V and 3 from J; bases not matched to a gene: 6.

This clone is categorized as medium-sized. The V gene is TRBV27, the J gene TRBJ2-2; D possibly corresponds to TRBD2 (5 bases). V was clipped by 4 bases and J by 5 bases, with 17 bases between them. Germline CDR1 and CDR2: MNHEY and SMNVEV (reference sequence). This CDR3 region has 16 residues. Here the CDR3 reads CASSSLEGLGTGELFF. Written as DNA, the CDR3 is TGTGCCAGCAGTTCCCTCGAGGGTCTGGGTACCGGGGAGCTGTTTTTT.

This clone was seen ten or more times. The rearrangement links TRBV19 to TRBJ1-3, with 8 bases fitting TRBD1. CDR1 and CDR2 from the germline V gene are LNHDA and SQIVND (reference sequence). This CDR3 comprises 15 residues. The V gene end was trimmed by 6 bases and the J gene end by 4 bases; junction bases not matched to a gene: 8. The CDR3 DNA reads as TGTGCCAGTAGGAACCAGGGGGCGCAAGGAAACACCATATATTTT. Amino acid sequence: CASRNQGAQGNTIYF.

V and J are TRBV6-1 and TRBJ1-1; 7 positions match TRBD1. V lost 6 bases, J lost 12 bases, and 16 bases stayed unmatched. The CDR3 is 14 residues long. Germline V gene lookup returns CDR1 MNHNS and CDR2 SASEGT. DNA of the CDR3: TGTGCCAGCAGCCACGGGACAGACGCACAATCAACTTTCTTT. Translating gives CASSHGTDAQSTFF.

The CDR3 nucleotides read TGTGCCAGCAGTGAACGGCCAGAGGAGAATGAGCAGTTCTTC. Translating gives CASSERPEENEQFF. J is TRBJ2-1 and V is TRBV6-1; D gene uncertain. V lost 2 bases and J lost 7, with 12 bases in between. This CDR3 has 14 residues. Germline V gives CDR1 MNHNS, CDR2 SASEGT.

There are many counts of this clone. This sequence joins TRBV15 and TRBJ2-5; D remains ambiguous. The CDR3 loop spans 17 amino acids. Germline V gene sequence: CDR1 LNHNV, CDR2 YYDKDF (reference sequence). V lost 0 bases and J lost 3, with 17 bases in between. In nucleotides, the CDR3 is TGTGCCACCAGCAGAGATTACGCGCAACCTCTAAAAGAGACCCAGTACTTC. Its protein is CATSRDYAQPLKETQYF.